These 14 T cell receptor beta chains were sequenced from one sample in a study of T cell responses to AZD1222 COVID-19 vaccine. Generated by immunoSEQ multiplex PCR, the TCRdb table keeps only in-frame clones and is missing some. Of approximately 100,000 clones listed, about 86% are singletons. The starting material was peripheral blood, obtained on day 0 of AZD1222 vaccination. These receptors all stem from an adult in good health.

This clone was seen only a few times. The chain has TRBV3-1 (or the pseudogene TRBV3-2) and TRBJ2-6; D is possibly TRBD2 (6 bases). Deletions cut 3 bases from V and 0 bases from J, with 6 bases between. The V gene's germline CDR1 is LGHDT and CDR2 YNNKEL (reference sequence). This CDR3 has 15 amino acids. This CDR3 is CASSQGGSGANVLTF. The CDR3 nucleotides read TGTGCCAGCAGCCAGGGGGGCTCTGGGGCCAACGTCCTGACTTTC.

The chain joins TRBV7-9 to TRBJ1-1, with D tentatively TRBD1 (5 bases). Germline CDR1 and CDR2: SEHNR and FQNEAQ (reference sequence). V dropped 5 bases and J dropped 3 bases, with 16 bases sitting between them. The CDR3 sequence is 15 residues long. This chain's CDR3 is CASSVPTVAHTEAFF. The CDR3 DNA is TGTGCCAGCAGCGTACCGACAGTCGCCCACACTGAAGCTTTCTTT.

The table lists this clone with a count of one. The CDR3: CASSLVGGEAFF. CDR3 in DNA: TGCGCCAGCAGCTTGGTGGGAGGTGAAGCTTTCTTT. V is TRBV5-1 and J is TRBJ1-1, with D hard to call. V gave up 0 bases and J gave up 7 bases, with 7 bases separating them. The CDR3 is 12 residues long. Per the germline V gene, CDR1 is SGHRS and CDR2 is YFSETQ.

The chain links TRBV6-2 or TRBV6-3 to TRBJ2-2, with 10 nucleotides matching TRBD1. CDR3 length: 16 amino acids. J gave up 1 base and V 4 bases, and 3 bases lay outside the gene matches. Germline V CDR1 and CDR2: MNHEY, SVGEGT. For the CDR3, the DNA is TGTGCCAGCAGTTTGACAGGGGGCAAGAACACCGGGGAGCTGTTTTTT. It yields the protein CASSLTGGKNTGELFF.

This clone has a single count. The J gene is TRBJ2-1, the V gene TRBV21-1; TRBD1 reflects the table's D call only, with no check against the DNA. TRBV21-1 is designated a pseudogene. This CDR3 region has 13 residues. Here the CDR3 DNA reads TGTGCCAGCACCCAAGGGAATAGGAGCAGGGAGTTCTTC. Amino acid sequence: CASTQGNRSREFF.

The chain links TRBV30 to TRBJ2-5; 8 bases agree with TRBD1. Trimming cost V 2 bases and J 4 bases; bases outside gene matches: 9. Germline V gives CDR1 GTSNPN, CDR2 SVGIG (reference sequence). The CDR3 is made up of 15 amino acids. The DNA for the CDR3 is TGTGCCTGGAGTCCCTCAGGGGGCCTTGGAGAGACCCAGTACTTC. Amino acids: CAWSPSGGLGETQYF.

The chain has TRBV7-8 and TRBJ1-2; TRBD1 aligns across 8 bases. Germline V gene sequence: CDR1 SGHVS, CDR2 FQNEAQ. The CDR3 is made up of 15 amino acids. V was clipped by 5 bases and J by 6 bases; unmatched bases: 11. CDR3: CASSLRTGSANGYTF. CDR3 in DNA: TGTGCCAGCAGCCTGCGGACAGGGTCTGCTAATGGCTACACCTTC.

The genes are TRBV2 and TRBJ2-3, with 7 nucleotides matching TRBD2. CDR1 and CDR2 from the germline V gene are SNHLY and FYNNEI. Losses at the gene ends were 7 bases for V and 5 bases for J; bases not matched to a gene: 12. The CDR3 totals 15 residues. CDR3 bases: TGTGCCAGCACCCCACTAGCGTCTATGGGAGATACGCAGTATTTT. Translated, it gives CASTPLASMGDTQYF.

DNA for the CDR3: TGTGCCAGCAGCTCAACGTCCCTAGGAGAAAACATTCAGTACTTC. This codes for CASSSTSLGENIQYF. The V gene is TRBV5-6, the J gene TRBJ2-4, with D unclear. The CDR3 is 15 residues long. Germline loops: CDR1 SGHDT, CDR2 YYEEEE. The V end was cut by 3 bases, the J end by 5 bases, with 15 bases between.

This clone has just one count. This sequence joins TRBV6-2 or TRBV6-3 and TRBJ2-1; 12 nucleotides align to TRBD2. The CDR3 consists of 17 residues. Germline loops: CDR1 MNHEY, CDR2 SVGEGT. The junction had 9 bases not matched to a gene; V was cut back by 5 bases and J by 4 bases. This chain's CDR3 is CASSPRRTSGTYNEQFF. DNA for the CDR3: TGTGCCAGCAGTCCCCGACGGACTAGCGGGACGTACAATGAGCAGTTCTTC.

The V call is TRBV13, the J call TRBJ2-2, with D maybe TRBD1 (6 bases). The CDR3 contains 15 residues. Germline V lookup: CDR1 PRHDT, CDR2 FYEKMQ (reference sequence). V was clipped by 3 bases and J by 4 bases, with 12 bases between them. CDR3 sequence (DNA): TGTGCCAGCAGCTTTACAGGGCTAGGCACCGGGGAGCTGTTTTTT. Protein sequence: CASSFTGLGTGELFF.

The CDR3 DNA reads TGTGCCAGCAGCCGGACAGGGCCGTCCTACGAGCAGTACTTC. Its translation: CASSRTGPSYEQYF. This chain links TRBV7-6 with TRBJ2-7, with 8 bases that match TRBD1. This CDR3 has 14 amino acids. CDR1 and CDR2 from the germline V gene are SGHVS and FNYEAQ. Unmatched junction bases numbered 4, after V lost 5 bases and J lost 1 base.

This chain uses TRBV11-2 with TRBJ1-5; a possible D gene is TRBD1 (6 bases). CDR1 is SGHAT, CDR2 FQNNGV, per germline. The V end was cut by 1 base, the J end by 7 bases, with 11 bases between. The CDR3 contains 14 residues. The CDR3 bases are TGTGCCAGCAGCTTAGGCCGGGGGCAGCAGCCCCAGCATTTT. Translated: CASSLGRGQQPQHF.

This rearrangement joins TRBV3-1 (or the pseudogene TRBV3-2) to TRBJ1-1; D unresolved. Germline V gene lookup returns CDR1 LGHDT and CDR2 YNNKEL (reference sequence). Trimming removed 1 base from V and 5 bases from J, with 5 bases in between. The CDR3 is made up of 12 amino acids. The CDR3 DNA reads TGTGCCAGCAGCCAAGCCAGGACTGAAGCTTTCTTT. Its protein is CASSQARTEAFF.